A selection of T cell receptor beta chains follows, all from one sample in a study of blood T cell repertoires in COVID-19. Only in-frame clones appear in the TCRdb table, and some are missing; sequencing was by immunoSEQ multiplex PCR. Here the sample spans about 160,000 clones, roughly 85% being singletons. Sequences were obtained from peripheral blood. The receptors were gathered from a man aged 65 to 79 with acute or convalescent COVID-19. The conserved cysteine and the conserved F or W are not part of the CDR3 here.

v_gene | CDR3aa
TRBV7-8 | ASSQTSGVQETQY
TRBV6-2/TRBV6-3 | ASSTGYEQY
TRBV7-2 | ASSFPPRYNEQF
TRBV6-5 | ASRETGLEGYT
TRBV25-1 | ASSEWGEGEKLF
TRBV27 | ASSATRGHTEAF
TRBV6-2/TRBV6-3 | ASSWQLAGVGEQY
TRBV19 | ASTTTGMNTEAF
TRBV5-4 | ASSLGQPYGYT
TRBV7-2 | ASSSLAGANTGELF
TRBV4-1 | ASSQDSTSEYNEQF
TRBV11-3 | ASGGGPNTGELF
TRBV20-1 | SASEGAGLNTEAF
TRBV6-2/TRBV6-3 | ASSYSAGVRQF
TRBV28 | ASGFLLPGVEQY
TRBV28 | ASSSLAEFGRGAGELF
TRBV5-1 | ASSLAGGGYTDTQY
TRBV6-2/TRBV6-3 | ASSYTSGQETQY
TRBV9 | ASSDPGLAADTQY
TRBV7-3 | ASSPGGQNSPLH
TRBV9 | ASSVRGTSSSGSYNEQF
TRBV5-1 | ASSVGPSTDTQY
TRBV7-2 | ASSLVAASGTNTGELF
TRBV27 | ASSLSRFGDTPYNEQF
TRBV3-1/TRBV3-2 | ASSNRDRATEAF
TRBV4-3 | ASSQEPWGSYEQY
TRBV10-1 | VEGSSYEQY
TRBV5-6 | ASSREGGVYEQY
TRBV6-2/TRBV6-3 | ASSYSLAGLSYEQY
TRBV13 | ASSSRTGGPNQPQH
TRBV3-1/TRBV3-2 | ASSQDLSREGPQETQY
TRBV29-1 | SVEGGATEAF
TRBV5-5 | ASSLLDSRGNTIY
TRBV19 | ASRRQVNTEAF
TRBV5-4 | ASSSRTGNNEKLF
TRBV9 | ASSLDLGLAGYEQF
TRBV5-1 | ASSPGLEYNEQF
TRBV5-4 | ASSGGPGWSNQPQH
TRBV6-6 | ASSAGFSYEQY
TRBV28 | ASTTGQGAYEQY
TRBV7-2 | ASSLATGGYEQY
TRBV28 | ASSLKAAGNEQF
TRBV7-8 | ASSFGRRDYEQY
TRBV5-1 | ASSDPAGVSRANVLT
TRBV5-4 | ASSFKASGRYEQY
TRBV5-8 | ASSFLQETQY
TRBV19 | ASSRQGRGTGELF
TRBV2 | ASTLGTDQVETQY
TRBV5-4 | ASSLVGQGTYQETQY
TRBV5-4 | ASGAQGGTEAF
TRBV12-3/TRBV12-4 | ASASGRNSEAF
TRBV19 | ASNDREHTGELF
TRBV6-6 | ASSFRNQPQH